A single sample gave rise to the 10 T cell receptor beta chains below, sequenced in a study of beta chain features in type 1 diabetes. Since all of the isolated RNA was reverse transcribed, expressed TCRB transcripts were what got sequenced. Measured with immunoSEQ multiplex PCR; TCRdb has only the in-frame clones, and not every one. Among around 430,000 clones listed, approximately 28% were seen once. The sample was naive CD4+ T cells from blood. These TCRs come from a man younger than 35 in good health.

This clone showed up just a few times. CDR3 in amino acids: CSVEDRGQGATGELFF. The CDR3 nucleotides are TGCAGCGTTGAAGATCGGGGACAGGGGGCGACCGGGGAGCTGTTTTTT. The gene calls are TRBV29-1 and TRBJ2-2; TRBD1 aligns across 12 bases. Unmatched junction bases numbered 4, after V lost 0 bases and J lost 5 bases. CDR3 length: 16 amino acids. From germline, CDR1 is SQVTM and CDR2 ANQGSEA.

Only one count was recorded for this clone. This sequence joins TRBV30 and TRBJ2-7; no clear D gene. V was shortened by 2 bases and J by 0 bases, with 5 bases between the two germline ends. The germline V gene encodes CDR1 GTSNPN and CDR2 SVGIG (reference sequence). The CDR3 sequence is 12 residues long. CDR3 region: CAWSWSSYEQYF. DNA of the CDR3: TGTGCCTGGAGTTGGAGCTCCTACGAGCAGTACTTC.

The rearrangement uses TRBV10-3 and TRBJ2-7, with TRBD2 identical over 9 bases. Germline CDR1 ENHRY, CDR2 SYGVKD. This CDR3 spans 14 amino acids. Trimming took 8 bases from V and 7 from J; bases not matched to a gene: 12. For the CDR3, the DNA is TGTGCCATCCAGGGGGGAGTAGCGGGAGATGAGCAGTACTTC. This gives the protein CAIQGGVAGDEQYF.

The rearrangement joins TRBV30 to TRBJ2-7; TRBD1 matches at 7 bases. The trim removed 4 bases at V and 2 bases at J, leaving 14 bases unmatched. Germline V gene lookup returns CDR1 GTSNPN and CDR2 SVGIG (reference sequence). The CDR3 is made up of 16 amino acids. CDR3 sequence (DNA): TGTGCCTGGAACCGGGACAGTCTTACGAATACCTACGAGCAGTACTTC. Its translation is CAWNRDSLTNTYEQYF.

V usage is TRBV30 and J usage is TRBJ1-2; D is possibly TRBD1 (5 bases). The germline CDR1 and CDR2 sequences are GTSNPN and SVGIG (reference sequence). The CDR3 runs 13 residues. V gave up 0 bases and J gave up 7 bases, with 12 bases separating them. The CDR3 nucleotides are TGTGCCTGGAGTGTACTCGGGGCTGCTGGCTACACCTTC. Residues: CAWSVLGAAGYTF. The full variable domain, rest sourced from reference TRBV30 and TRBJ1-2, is SQTIHQWPATLVQPVGSPLSLECTVEGTSNPNLYWYRQAAGRGLQLLFYSVGIGQISSEVPQNLSASRPQDRQFILSSKKLLLSDSGFYLCAWSVLGAAGYTFGSGTRLTVV.

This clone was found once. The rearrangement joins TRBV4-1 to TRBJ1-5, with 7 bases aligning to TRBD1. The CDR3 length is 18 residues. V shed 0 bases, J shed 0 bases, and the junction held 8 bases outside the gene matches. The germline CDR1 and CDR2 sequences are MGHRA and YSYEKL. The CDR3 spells CASSQDSGGTNSNQPQHF. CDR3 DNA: TGCGCCAGCAGCCAAGATTCAGGGGGTACCAATAGCAATCAGCCCCAGCATTTT.

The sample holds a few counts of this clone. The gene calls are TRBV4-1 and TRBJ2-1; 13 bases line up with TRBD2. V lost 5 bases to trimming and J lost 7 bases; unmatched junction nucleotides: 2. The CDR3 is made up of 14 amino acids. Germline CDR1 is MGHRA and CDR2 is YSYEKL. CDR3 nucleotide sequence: TGCGCCAGCAGCTTGGGACTAGCGGGGAATGAGCAGTTCTTC. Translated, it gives CASSLGLAGNEQFF.

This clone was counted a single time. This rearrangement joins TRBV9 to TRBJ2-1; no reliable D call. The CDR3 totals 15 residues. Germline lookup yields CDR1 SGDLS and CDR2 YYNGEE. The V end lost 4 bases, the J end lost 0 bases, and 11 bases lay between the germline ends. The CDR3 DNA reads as TGTGCCAGCAGCCCGCAGGTCACCTCCTACAATGAGCAGTTCTTC. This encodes CASSPQVTSYNEQFF.

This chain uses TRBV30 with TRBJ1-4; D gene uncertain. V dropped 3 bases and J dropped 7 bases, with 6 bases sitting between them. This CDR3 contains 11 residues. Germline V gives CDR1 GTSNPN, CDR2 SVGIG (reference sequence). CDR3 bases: TGTGCCTGGAGATATGGTGAAAAACTGTTTTTT. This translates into CAWRYGEKLFF.

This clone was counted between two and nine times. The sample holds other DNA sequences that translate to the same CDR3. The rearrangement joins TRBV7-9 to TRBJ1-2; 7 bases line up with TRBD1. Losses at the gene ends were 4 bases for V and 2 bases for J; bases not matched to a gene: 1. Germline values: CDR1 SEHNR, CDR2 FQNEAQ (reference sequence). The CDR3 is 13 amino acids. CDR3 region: CASSSQGNYGYTF. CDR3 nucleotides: TGTGCCAGCAGCTCACAGGGGAACTATGGCTACACCTTC. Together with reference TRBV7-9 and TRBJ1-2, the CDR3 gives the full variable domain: DTGVSQNPRHKITKRGQNVTFRCDPISEHNRLYWYRQTLGQGPEFLTYFQNEAQLEKSRLLSDRFSAERPKGSFSTLEIQRTEQGDSAMYLCASSSQGNYGYTFGSGTRLTVV.